Sequencing of this T cell receptor beta chain was carried out in a study of blood T cell repertoires in COVID-19. Across the study: PBMCs, B-cell-depleted T cells, or T cells were the source of the cDNA or gDNA that made up the material.

Germline loops: CDR1 SGHRS, CDR2 YFSETQ. The CDR3 spans 17 residues. With 0 bases clipped from V and 5 bases from J, the junction kept 9 bases outside the gene matches. In the original analysis: Amplification with reference gene primers provided the estimates of nucleated cell counts. Sequencing used immunoSEQ multiplex PCR; TCRdb keeps in-frame clones, though not all of them. V and J calls and clone size follow that table, whereas D and trimming were derived from the DNA. The data show about 220,000 clones, around 80% seen once. The chain uses TRBV5-1 and TRBJ2-5, with 11 bases fitting TRBD1. This clonotype was obtained from a woman aged 70-85 years with acute or convalescent COVID-19. Sequenced material: peripheral blood. CDR3 coding DNA: TGCGCCAGCAGCTTGGGAGTGGGGACAGGGGGAGCGGAGACCCAGTACTTC. It codes for CASSLGVGTGGAETQYF.